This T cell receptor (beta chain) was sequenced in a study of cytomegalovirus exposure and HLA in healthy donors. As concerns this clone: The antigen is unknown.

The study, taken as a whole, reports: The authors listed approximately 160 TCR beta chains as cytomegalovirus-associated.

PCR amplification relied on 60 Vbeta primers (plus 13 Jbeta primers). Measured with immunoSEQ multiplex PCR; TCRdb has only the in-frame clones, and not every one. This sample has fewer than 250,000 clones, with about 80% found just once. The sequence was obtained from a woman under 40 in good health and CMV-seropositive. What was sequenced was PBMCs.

The CDR3 loop reads CASRTGTDTQYF. CDR3 nucleotide sequence: TGTGCCAGCAGAACGGGCACAGATACGCAGTATTTT. This rearrangement joins TRBV7-9 to TRBJ2-3; no clear D gene. CDR1 and CDR2 from the germline V gene are SEHNR and FQNEAQ (reference sequence). Trimming took 6 bases from V and 1 from J, leaving 5 bases between them. The CDR3 extends over 12 amino acids.